The present T cell receptor (beta chain) was sequenced within a study of T-cell memory formation after mild COVID-19. TCRdb called the 5' RACE reads again in MiXCR, with one record for every CDR3 protein. Of about 400,000 distinct CDR3 sequences in the sample, less than 25% were seen once. Study-level findings and limits: CD4+ contracting clones were found mainly in CM and EM, and CD8+ ones in EMRA.

On this clonotype: Its target is not known.

This TCR was sampled from an adult woman who had mild COVID-19 (a few samples of this study predate the infection). Cell type and time point are not known. Material for sequencing was PBMCs or a T cell subset sorted from them (not recorded which).

CDR3 amino acids: CASSPPGLAGEQFF. CDR3 sequence (DNA): TGCGCCAGCAGCCCGCCGGGACTAGCGGGGGAGCAGTTCTTC. The chain uses TRBV5-1 and TRBJ2-1, with 13 nucleotides matching TRBD2. The CDR3 is 14 residues long. The V and J ends lost 4 bases and 10 bases, in that order; junction bases with no gene match: 5. Looked up from germline, CDR1 is SGHRS and CDR2 is YFSETQ.